This T cell receptor beta chain is drawn from a study of blood T cells in healthy people across ages. Overall study findings and caveats: While age rose, TCR beta diversity per million T cells dropped in a roughly linear way.

A sample-barcoded 5' primer and a J-beta primer mix were used in a second PCR of about 7 to 12 cycles. Using its own MiXCR run on the 5' RACE reads, TCRdb lists one record per CDR3 protein. The sample has around 1.5 million distinct CDR3 sequences, around 59% seen once. This CDR3 contains 13 residues. Germline lookup yields CDR1 LGHNA and CDR2 YNFKEQ. Deletions cut 1 base from V and 5 bases from J, with 6 bases between. Worth noting for this clonotype: The antigen is not known.

Collection of 9.5 to 10 milliliters of peripheral blood was performed for each donor. Each sample provided at least 5 micrograms of extracted total RNA. Sequencing was carried out using blood. The chain joins TRBV4-2 to TRBJ1-5, with D unresolved. The clonotype comes from a man between 18 and 29 years old in good health. The CDR3 coding sequence is TGTGCCAGCAGCCAAGCAAGGGATCAGCCCCAGCATTTT. As protein: CASSQARDQPQHF.